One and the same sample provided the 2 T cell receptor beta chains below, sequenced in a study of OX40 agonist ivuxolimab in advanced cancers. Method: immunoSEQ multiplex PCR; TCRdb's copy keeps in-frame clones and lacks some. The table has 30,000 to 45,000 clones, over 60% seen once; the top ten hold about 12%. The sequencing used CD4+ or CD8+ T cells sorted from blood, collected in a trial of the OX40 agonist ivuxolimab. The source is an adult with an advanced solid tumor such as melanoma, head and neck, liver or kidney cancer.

The CDR3 region is CASSPPPPYNEQFF. For the CDR3, the DNA is TGTGCCAGCAGCCCCCCCCCGCCCTACAATGAGCAGTTCTTC. The J gene is TRBJ2-1, the V gene TRBV7-3, with D uncertain. The V end was cut by 5 bases, the J end by 2 bases, with 10 bases between. The germline V gene encodes CDR1 SGHTA and CDR2 FQGTGA. The CDR3 spans 14 residues.

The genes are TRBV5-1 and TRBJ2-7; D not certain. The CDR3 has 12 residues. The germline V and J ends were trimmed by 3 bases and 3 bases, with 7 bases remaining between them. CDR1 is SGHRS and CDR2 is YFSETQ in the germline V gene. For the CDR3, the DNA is TGCGCCAGCAGCTCGGGCCTCTACGAGCAGTACTTC. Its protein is CASSSGLYEQYF.